This TCR beta chain was captured by sequencing in a study of blood T cells in healthy people across ages. V lost 3 bases and J 5 bases, leaving 15 bases between the germline ends. The CDR3 is 14 residues long. Per germline, CDR1 SGHRS and CDR2 YFSETQ. The second PCR ran roughly 7 to 12 cycles with a sample-barcoded 5' primer and J-beta primers. One entry per CDR3 protein results from TCRdb running MiXCR on the 5' RACE reads. The sample carries around 750,000 distinct CDR3 sequences, roughly 50% recorded once. The source material was blood. The V call is TRBV5-1, the J call TRBJ2-7; a possible D gene is TRBD1 (6 bases). The sequence was obtained from a man older than 75 in good health. CDR3 bases: TGCGCCAGCAGCTCGCGGCAGGGGTCCCACGAGCAGTACTTC. Translated, it gives CASSSRQGSHEQYF.